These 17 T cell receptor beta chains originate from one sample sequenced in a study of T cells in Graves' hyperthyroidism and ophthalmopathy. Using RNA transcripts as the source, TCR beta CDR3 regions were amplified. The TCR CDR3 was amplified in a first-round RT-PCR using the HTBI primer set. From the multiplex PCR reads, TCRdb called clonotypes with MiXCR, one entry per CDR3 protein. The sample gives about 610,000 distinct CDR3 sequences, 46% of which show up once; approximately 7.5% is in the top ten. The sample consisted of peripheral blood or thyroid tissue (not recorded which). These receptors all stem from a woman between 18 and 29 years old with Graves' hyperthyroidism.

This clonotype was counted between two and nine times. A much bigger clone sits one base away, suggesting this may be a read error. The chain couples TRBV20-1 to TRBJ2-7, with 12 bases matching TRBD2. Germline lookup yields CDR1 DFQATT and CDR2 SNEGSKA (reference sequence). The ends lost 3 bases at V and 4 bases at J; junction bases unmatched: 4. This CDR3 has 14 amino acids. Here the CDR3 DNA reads TGCAGTGCTAGTGCTAGCGGGAGGGGGTACGAGCAGTACTTC. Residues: CSASASGRGYEQYF.

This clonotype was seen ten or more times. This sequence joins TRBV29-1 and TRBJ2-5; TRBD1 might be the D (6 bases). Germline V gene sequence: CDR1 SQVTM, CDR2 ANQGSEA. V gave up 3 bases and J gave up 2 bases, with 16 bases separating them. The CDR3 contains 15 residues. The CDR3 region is CSVDFLDRDQETQYF. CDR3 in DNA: TGCAGCGTTGATTTTTTGGACAGAGATCAAGAGACCCAGTACTTC.

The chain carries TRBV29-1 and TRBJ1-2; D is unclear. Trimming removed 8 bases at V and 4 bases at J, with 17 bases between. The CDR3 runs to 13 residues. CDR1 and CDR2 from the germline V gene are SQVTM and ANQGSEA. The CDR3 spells CSLGGRRSYGYTF. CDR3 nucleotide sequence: TGCAGCTTGGGCGGCCGGAGAAGCTATGGCTACACCTTC. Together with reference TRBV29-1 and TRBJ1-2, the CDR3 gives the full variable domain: SAVISQKPSRDICQRGTSLTIQCQVDSQVTMMFWYRQQPGQSLTLIATANQGSEATYESGFVIDKFPISRPNLTFSTLTVSNMSPEDSSIYLCSLGGRRSYGYTFGSGTRLTVV.

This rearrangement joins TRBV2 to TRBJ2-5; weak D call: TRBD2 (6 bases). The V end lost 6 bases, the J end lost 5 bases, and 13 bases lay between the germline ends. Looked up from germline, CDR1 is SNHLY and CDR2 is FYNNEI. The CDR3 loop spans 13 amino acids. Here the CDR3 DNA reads TGTGCCAGCAGGGAGACTAGTGGGGAGACCCAGTACTTC. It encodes CASRETSGETQYF.

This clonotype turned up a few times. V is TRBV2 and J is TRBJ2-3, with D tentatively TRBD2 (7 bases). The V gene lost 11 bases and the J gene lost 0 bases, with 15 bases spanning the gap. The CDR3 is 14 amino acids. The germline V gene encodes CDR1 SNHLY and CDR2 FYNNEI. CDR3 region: CAGGGTTSTDTQYF. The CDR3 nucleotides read TGTGCCGGGGGGGGGACAACTAGCACAGATACGCAGTATTTT.

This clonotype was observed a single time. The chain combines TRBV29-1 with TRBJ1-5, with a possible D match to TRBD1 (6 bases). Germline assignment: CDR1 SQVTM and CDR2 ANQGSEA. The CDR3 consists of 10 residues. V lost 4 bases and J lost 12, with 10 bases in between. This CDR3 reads CSVGGGVQHF. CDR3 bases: TGCAGCGTTGGTGGGGGCGTCCAGCATTTT.

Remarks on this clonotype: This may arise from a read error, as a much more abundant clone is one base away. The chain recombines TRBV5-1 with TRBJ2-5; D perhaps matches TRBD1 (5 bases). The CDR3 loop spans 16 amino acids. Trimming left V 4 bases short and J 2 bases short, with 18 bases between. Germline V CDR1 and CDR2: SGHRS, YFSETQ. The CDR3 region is CASSVENRLGQETQYF. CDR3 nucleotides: TGCGCCAGCAGCGTGGAGAACAGGCTAGGGCAAGAGACCCAGTACTTC.

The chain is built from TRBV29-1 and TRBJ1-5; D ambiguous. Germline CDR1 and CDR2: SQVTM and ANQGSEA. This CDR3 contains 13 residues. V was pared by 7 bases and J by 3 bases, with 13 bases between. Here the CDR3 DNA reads TGCAGCGCCATTGGGTACGCCAATCAGCCCCAGCATTTT. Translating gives CSAIGYANQPQHF.

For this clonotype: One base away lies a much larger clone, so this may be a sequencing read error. Here the CDR3 reads CASSGPGQGAYEQYF. CDR3 coding DNA: TGTGCCAGCAGTGGACCGGGACAGGGGGCCTACGAGCAGTACTTC. The chain has TRBV6-1 and TRBJ2-7; 11 nucleotides line up with TRBD1. Germline V gene sequence: CDR1 MNHNS, CDR2 SASEGT. CDR3 length equals 15 residues. V lost 4 bases and J lost 2; bases outside the gene matches: 4.

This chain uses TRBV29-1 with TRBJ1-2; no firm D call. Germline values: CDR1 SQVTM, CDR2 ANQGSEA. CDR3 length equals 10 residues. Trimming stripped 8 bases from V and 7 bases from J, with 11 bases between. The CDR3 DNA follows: TGCAGCTTAGCTAAAGGTGGCTACACCTTC. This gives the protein CSLAKGGYTF.

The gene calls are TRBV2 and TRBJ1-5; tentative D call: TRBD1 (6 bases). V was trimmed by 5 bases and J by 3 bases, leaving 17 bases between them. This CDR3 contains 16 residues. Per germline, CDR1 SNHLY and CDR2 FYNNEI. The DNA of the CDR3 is TGTGCCAGCAGTCCATACGGGACACCCCTCAATCAGCCCCAGCATTTT. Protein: CASSPYGTPLNQPQHF.

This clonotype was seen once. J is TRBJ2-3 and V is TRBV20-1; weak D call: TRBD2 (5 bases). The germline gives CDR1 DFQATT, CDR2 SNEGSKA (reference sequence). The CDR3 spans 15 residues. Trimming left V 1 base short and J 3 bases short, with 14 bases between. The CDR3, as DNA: TGCAGTGCTAGAGGTCGCGGGCTTCAGACAGATACGCAGTATTTT. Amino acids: CSARGRGLQTDTQYF.

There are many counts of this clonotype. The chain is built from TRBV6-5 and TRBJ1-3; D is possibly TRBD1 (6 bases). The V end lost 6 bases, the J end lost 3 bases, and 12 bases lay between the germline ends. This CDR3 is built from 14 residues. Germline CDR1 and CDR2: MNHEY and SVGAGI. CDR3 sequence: CASSRGQLGNTIYF. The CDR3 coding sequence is TGTGCCAGCAGCCGCGGACAGCTTGGAAACACCATATATTTT.

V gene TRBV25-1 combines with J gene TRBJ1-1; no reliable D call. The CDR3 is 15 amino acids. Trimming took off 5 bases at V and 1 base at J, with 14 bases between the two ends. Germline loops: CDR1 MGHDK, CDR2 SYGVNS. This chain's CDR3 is CASSNSGPPNTEAFF. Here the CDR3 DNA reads TGTGCCAGCAGTAATTCAGGACCTCCGAACACTGAAGCTTTCTTT.

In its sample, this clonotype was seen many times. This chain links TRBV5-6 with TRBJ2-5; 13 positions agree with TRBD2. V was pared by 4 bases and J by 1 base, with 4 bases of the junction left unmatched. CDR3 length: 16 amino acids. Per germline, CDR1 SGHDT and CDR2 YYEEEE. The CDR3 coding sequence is TGTGCCAGCAGCCGGACTAGCGGGAGTTCCCAAGAGACCCAGTACTTC. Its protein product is CASSRTSGSSQETQYF. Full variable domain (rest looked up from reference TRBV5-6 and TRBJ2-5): DAGVTQSPTHLIKTRGQQVTLRCSPKSGHDTVSWYQQALGQGPQFIFQYYEEEERQRGNFPDRFSGHQFPNYSSELNVNALLLGDSALYLCASSRTSGSSQETQYFGPGTRLLVL.

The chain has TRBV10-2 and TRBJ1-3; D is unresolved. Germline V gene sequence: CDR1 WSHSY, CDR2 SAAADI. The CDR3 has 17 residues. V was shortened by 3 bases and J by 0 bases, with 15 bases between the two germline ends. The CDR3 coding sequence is TGCGCCAGCAGTGACGGTTTTCTGGGGTTCTCTGGAAACACCATATATTTT. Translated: CASSDGFLGFSGNTIYF.

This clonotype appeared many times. CDR3 protein: CASSLVQAAENSPLHF. CDR3 sequence (DNA): TGTGCCAGCAGCTTAGTCCAGGCCGCCGAAAATTCACCCCTCCACTTT. J is TRBJ1-6 and V is TRBV7-2; the D is unclear. The CDR3 consists of 16 residues. The germline gives CDR1 SGHTA, CDR2 FQGNSA. Trimming left V 1 base short and J 7 bases short, with 14 bases between.